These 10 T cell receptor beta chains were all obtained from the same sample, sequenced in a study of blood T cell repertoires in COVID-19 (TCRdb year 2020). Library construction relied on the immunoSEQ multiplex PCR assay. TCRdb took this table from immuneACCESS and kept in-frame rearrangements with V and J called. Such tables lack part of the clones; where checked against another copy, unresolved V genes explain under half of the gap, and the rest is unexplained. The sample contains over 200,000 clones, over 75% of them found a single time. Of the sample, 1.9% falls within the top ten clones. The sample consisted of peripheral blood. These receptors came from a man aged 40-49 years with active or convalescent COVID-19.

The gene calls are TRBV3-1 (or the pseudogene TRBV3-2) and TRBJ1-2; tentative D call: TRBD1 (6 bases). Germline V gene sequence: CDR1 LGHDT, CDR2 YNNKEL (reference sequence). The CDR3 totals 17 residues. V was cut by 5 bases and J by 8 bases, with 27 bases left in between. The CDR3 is CASSSRGGPSEVSGYTF. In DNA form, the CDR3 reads TGTGCCAGCAGCTCAAGAGGGGGACCCTCGGAGGTGAGCGGCTACACCTTC.

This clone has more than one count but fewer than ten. This CDR3 reads CASSSGDYEQYF. For the CDR3, the DNA is TGTGCCAGCAGCTCGGGAGACTACGAGCAGTACTTC. The rearrangement joins TRBV5-6 to TRBJ2-7, with D possibly TRBD2 on 6 matching bases. The CDR3 consists of 12 residues. The V gene lost 3 bases and the J gene lost 3 bases, with 7 bases spanning the gap. CDR1 and CDR2 from the germline V gene are SGHDT and YYEEEE.

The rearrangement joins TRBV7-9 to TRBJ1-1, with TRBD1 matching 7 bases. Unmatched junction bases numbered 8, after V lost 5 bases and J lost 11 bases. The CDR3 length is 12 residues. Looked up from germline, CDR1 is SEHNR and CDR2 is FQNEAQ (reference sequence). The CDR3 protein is CASSTGQRRAFF. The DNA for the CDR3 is TGTGCCAGCAGCACGGGACAGCGAAGGGCTTTCTTT.

The CDR3 DNA reads as TGTGCCAGCAGTGAAGCGGTACAGGGCTCTCAAGGGAGCTACACCTTC. Translating gives CASSEAVQGSQGSYTF. The J gene is TRBJ1-2, the V gene TRBV6-1; D might be TRBD1 (6 bases). Deletions cut 0 bases from V and 9 bases from J, with 20 bases between. The CDR3 contains 16 residues. CDR1 and CDR2 from the germline V gene are MNHNS and SASEGT.

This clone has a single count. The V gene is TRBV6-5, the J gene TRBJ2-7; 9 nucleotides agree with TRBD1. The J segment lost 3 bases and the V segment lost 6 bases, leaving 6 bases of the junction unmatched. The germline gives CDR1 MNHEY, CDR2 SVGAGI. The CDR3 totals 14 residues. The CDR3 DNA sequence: TGTGCCAGCAGCTCGGACAGGGGCCTCTACGAGCAGTACTTC. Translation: CASSSDRGLYEQYF.

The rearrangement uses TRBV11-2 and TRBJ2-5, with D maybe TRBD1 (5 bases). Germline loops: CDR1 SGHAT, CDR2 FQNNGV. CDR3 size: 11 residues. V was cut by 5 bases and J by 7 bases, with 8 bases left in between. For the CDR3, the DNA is TGTGCCAGCAGCCCCACAGGGACCCAGTACTTC. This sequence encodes CASSPTGTQYF.

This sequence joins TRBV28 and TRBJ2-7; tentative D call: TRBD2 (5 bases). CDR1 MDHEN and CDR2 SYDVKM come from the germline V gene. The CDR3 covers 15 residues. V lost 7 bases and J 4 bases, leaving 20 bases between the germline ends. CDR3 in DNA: TGTGCCAGCACCAGGCGGCGGGTAGCCTTTTACGAGCAGTACTTC. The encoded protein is CASTRRRVAFYEQYF. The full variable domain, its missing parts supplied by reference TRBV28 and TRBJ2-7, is DVKVTQSSRYLVKRTGEKVFLECVQDMDHENMFWYRQDPGLGLRLIYFSYDVKMKEKGDIPEGYSVSREKKERFSLILESASTNQTSMYLCASTRRRVAFYEQYFGPGTRLTVT.

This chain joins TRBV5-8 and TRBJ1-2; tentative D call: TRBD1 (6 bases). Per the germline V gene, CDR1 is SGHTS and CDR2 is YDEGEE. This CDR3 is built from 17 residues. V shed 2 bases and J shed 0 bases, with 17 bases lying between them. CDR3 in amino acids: CASSFPFYRTANYGYTF. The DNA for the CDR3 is TGTGCCAGCAGCTTCCCGTTCTACAGGACAGCTAACTATGGCTACACCTTC.

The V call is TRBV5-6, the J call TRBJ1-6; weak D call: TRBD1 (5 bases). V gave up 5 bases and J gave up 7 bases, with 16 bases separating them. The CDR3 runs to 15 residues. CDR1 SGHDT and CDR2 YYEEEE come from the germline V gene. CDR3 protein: CASSVRWGSNSPLHF. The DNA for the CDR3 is TGTGCCAGCAGTGTCCGGTGGGGCAGCAATTCACCCCTCCACTTT.

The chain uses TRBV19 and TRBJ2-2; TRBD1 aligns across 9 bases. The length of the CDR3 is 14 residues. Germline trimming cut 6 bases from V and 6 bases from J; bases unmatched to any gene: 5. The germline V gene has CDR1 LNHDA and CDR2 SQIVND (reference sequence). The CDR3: CASRQTGGAGELFF. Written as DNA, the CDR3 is TGTGCCAGTAGACAGACAGGGGGGGCCGGGGAGCTGTTTTTT.